This T cell receptor beta chain was observed in a study of T-cell memory formation after mild COVID-19. This clonotype was observed a few times. The antigen is unknown. Findings and limits, study-wide: Nothing showed for sure that second-wave clones peaking on day 37 were SARS-CoV-2 specific. Pre-infection memory held some responding clones, suggesting pre-existing cross-reactive T cells responded.

Constant-segment primers served in 5'RACE that generated TCR alpha and TCR beta cDNA libraries bearing sample barcodes and UMIs. TCRdb used MiXCR to reprocess the 5' RACE reads, holding one entry per CDR3 protein. The sample includes 250,000 to 350,000 distinct CDR3 sequences, less than 20% of them seen just once. This sequence originates from a man aged 18 to 29 who had mild COVID-19 (a few samples of this study predate the infection). Cell type and time point are not known. Sequencing was done on a sample of PBMCs or a T cell subset sorted from them (not recorded which).

CDR3 protein: CASSSPMGRGNTIYF. The CDR3 nucleotides are TGTGCCAGCAGTTCCCCCATGGGGAGGGGAAACACCATATATTTT. The rearrangement joins TRBV6-5 to TRBJ1-3; the D is unclear. Germline CDR1 is MNHEY and CDR2 is SVGAGI. The V gene lost 4 bases and the J gene lost 4 bases, with 14 bases spanning the gap. The CDR3 is made up of 15 amino acids.